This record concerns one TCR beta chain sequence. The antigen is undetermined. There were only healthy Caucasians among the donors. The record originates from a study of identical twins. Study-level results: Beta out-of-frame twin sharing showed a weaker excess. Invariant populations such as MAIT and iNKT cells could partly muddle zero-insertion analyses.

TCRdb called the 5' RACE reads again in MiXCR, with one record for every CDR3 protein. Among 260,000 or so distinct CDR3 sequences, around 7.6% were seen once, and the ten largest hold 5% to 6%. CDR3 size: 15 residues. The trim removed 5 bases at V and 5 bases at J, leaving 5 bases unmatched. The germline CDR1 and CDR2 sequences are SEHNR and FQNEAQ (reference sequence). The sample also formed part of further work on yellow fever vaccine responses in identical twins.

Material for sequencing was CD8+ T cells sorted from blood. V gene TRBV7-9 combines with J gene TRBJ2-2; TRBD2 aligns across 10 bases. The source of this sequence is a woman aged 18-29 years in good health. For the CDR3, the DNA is TGTGCCAGCAGCCCCCCTAGCGGGAGTACCGGGGAGCTGTTTTTT. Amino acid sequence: CASSPPSGSTGELFF.